The next 17 T cell receptor beta chains were all read from a single sample in a study of shared T cell receptors in the human thymus. The repertoire was sequenced with immunoSEQ multiplex PCR; TCRdb's copy has only in-frame clones and lacks some. There are 500,000 to 550,000 clones in the sample; 75% to 85% occur only once, and roughly 0.013% lies in the top ten. The same data also contributed to another study, on human thymus T cells.

Sequences were obtained from thymocytes. The receptors were gathered from a boy in the first two years of life with a congenital heart defect.

This clone was recorded a few times. The chain couples TRBV19 to TRBJ2-3, with D perhaps matching TRBD1 (6 bases). Germline CDR1 is LNHDA and CDR2 is SQIVND (reference sequence). The V and J ends lost 6 bases and 5 bases respectively, with 12 bases between them. This CDR3 is built from 13 residues. CDR3 residues: CASRTQGKDTQYF. CDR3 nucleotide sequence: TGTGCCAGTAGGACACAGGGCAAAGATACGCAGTATTTT.

This clone was observed a handful of times. The chain is built from TRBV7-9 and TRBJ1-4; D is unresolved. The CDR3 loop spans 17 amino acids. CDR1 SEHNR and CDR2 FQNEAQ come from the germline V gene (reference sequence). V lost 2 bases and J lost 5, with 18 bases in between. CDR3 DNA: TGTGCCAGCAGCTTACAAACTGAGGTAATGAAGAATGAAAAACTGTTTTTT. Residues: CASSLQTEVMKNEKLFF.

The rearrangement uses TRBV25-1 and TRBJ1-2; 9 bases are a match to TRBD1. CDR1 and CDR2 from the germline V gene are MGHDK and SYGVNS. This CDR3 region has 13 residues. V gave up 8 bases and J gave up 7 bases; unmatched junction bases: 8. CDR3 protein: CASLGQGFIGYTF. The CDR3 region has the DNA TGTGCCAGCCTCGGACAGGGGTTTATTGGCTACACCTTC.

The chain joins TRBV14 to TRBJ1-1; 8 bases are a match to TRBD1. This CDR3 comprises 12 residues. The trim removed 3 bases at V and 11 bases at J, leaving 5 bases unmatched. Germline CDR1 reads SGHDN; CDR2 reads FVKESK. CDR3 sequence: CASSQGQVEAFF. The CDR3 nucleotides read TGTGCCAGCAGCCAGGGACAGGTGGAGGCTTTCTTT.

The chain joins TRBV30 to TRBJ1-2; 9 bases match TRBD1. In germline, CDR1 is GTSNPN, CDR2 SVGIG (reference sequence). The CDR3 sequence is 16 residues long. The V gene end was trimmed by 3 bases and the J gene end by 5 bases; junction bases not matched to a gene: 13. The CDR3 coding sequence is TGTGCCTGGAGCGACAGGGCACAGGGGGCACAATATGGCTACACCTTC. It codes for CAWSDRAQGAQYGYTF.

V and J are TRBV7-2 and TRBJ2-7, with 12 bases identical to TRBD2. This CDR3 has 16 amino acids. Germline lookup yields CDR1 SGHTA and CDR2 FQGNSA. V lost 5 bases, J lost 2 bases, and 7 bases stayed unmatched. CDR3 DNA: TGTGCCAGCAGCCGGACGCGGACTAGCGGGGCCTACGAGCAGTACTTC. Encoded protein: CASSRTRTSGAYEQYF.

The CDR3 is CASSKQGRRDYGYTF. The CDR3 nucleotides are TGTGCCAGCAGCAAACAGGGGAGAAGGGACTATGGCTACACCTTC. The chain combines TRBV21-1 with TRBJ1-2; TRBD1 is the table's D call and was not checked against the DNA. TRBV21-1 is recorded as a pseudogene. The length of the CDR3 is 15 residues.

A single count supports this clone. This chain links TRBV12-5 with TRBJ1-5; D may be TRBD1 (5 bases). V was pared by 2 bases and J by 4 bases, with 12 bases between. CDR1 LGHNT and CDR2 FRNRAP come from the germline V gene. This CDR3 region has 15 residues. CDR3 amino acids: CASGLSDRLNQPQHF. The CDR3 region has the DNA TGTGCTAGTGGTTTGTCAGACAGACTGAATCAGCCCCAGCATTTT.

The V call is TRBV4-1, the J call TRBJ2-1; a possible D gene is TRBD2 (6 bases). The V gene lost 6 bases and the J gene lost 5 bases, with 17 bases spanning the gap. Looked up from germline, CDR1 is MGHRA and CDR2 is YSYEKL. The CDR3 loop spans 15 amino acids. The CDR3 sequence is CASSQSPGTHNEQFF. The CDR3 DNA is TGCGCCAGCAGTCAAAGTCCCGGGACTCACAATGAGCAGTTCTTC.

J is TRBJ1-1 and V is TRBV19; 7 bases agree with TRBD1. V gave up 5 bases and J gave up 2 bases; unmatched junction bases: 5. From germline, CDR1 is LNHDA and CDR2 SQIVND (reference sequence). The CDR3 runs to 14 residues. DNA of the CDR3: TGTGCCAGTAGTCCGGGACAGCCTAACACTGAAGCTTTCTTT. This gives the protein CASSPGQPNTEAFF.

The genes are TRBV15 and TRBJ1-2; D is ambiguous. Trimming left V 4 bases short and J 3 bases short, with 9 bases between. The CDR3 consists of 13 residues. Germline CDR1 is LNHNV and CDR2 is YYDKDF (reference sequence). CDR3 in amino acids: CATSTGDDYGYTF. CDR3 bases: TGTGCCACCAGCACGGGTGATGACTATGGCTACACCTTC.

The chain recombines TRBV29-1 with TRBJ1-3, with 8 bases aligning to TRBD1. CDR3 length: 18 residues. Losses at the gene ends were 1 base for V and 1 base for J; bases not matched to a gene: 12. Germline CDR1 and CDR2: SQVTM and ANQGSEA. The CDR3 loop is CSVEGRGQGGSSGNTIYF. CDR3 in DNA: TGCAGCGTTGAAGGGCGAGGACAGGGTGGCTCTTCTGGAAACACCATATATTTT. The whole variable domain, remainder taken from reference TRBV29-1 and TRBJ1-3, is SAVISQKPSRDICQRGTSLTIQCQVDSQVTMMFWYRQQPGQSLTLIATANQGSEATYESGFVIDKFPISRPNLTFSTLTVSNMSPEDSSIYLCSVEGRGQGGSSGNTIYFGEGSWLTVV.

The chain combines TRBV27 with TRBJ1-5; 12 bases match TRBD1. In germline, CDR1 is MNHEY, CDR2 SMNVEV (reference sequence). V shed 5 bases and J 6 bases; nucleotides not matched to a gene: 11. This CDR3 comprises 17 residues. CDR3 nucleotide sequence: TGTGCCAGCAGTCAAGGGCCCGGGACAGGGGGCGGTCAGCCCCAGCATTTT. Translating gives CASSQGPGTGGGQPQHF.

V is TRBV6-6 and J is TRBJ1-1; D is unclear. The germline gives CDR1 MNHNY, CDR2 SVGAGI (reference sequence). This CDR3 comprises 13 residues. The germline V and J ends were trimmed by 2 bases and 1 base, with 5 bases remaining between them. CDR3 residues: CASSYPRNTEAFF. The CDR3 bases are TGTGCCAGCAGTTACCCGAGGAACACTGAAGCTTTCTTT.

The CDR3 here is CASSLAGPGDYNEQFF. As DNA, the CDR3 is TGTGCCAGCAGCTTAGCGGGGCCTGGGGACTACAATGAGCAGTTCTTC. The V and J genes are TRBV5-6 and TRBJ2-1, with TRBD2 matching 7 bases. Germline CDR1 SGHDT, CDR2 YYEEEE. CDR3 size: 16 residues. Trimming at V came to 2 bases and at J to 3 bases, leaving 8 bases not matched to a gene. Full variable domain (missing parts from reference TRBV5-6 and TRBJ2-1): DAGVTQSPTHLIKTRGQQVTLRCSPKSGHDTVSWYQQALGQGPQFIFQYYEEEERQRGNFPDRFSGHQFPNYSSELNVNALLLGDSALYLCASSLAGPGDYNEQFFGPGTRLTVL.

The rearrangement uses TRBV9 and TRBJ2-3, with TRBD2 matching over 10 bases. Trimming took 6 bases from V and 6 from J; bases not matched to a gene: 10. The CDR3 runs to 15 residues. Germline V gene data show CDR1 as SGDLS and CDR2 as YYNGEE. The CDR3 region has the DNA TGTGCCAGCACCCCGCTAGCGGGAGTTTTGGATACGCAGTATTTT. Translated, it gives CASTPLAGVLDTQYF.

J is TRBJ2-1 and V is TRBV4-1; tentatively, D is TRBD2 (5 bases). CDR3 size: 11 residues. The V and J ends lost 7 bases and 5 bases respectively, with 6 bases between them. Germline CDR1 is MGHRA and CDR2 is YSYEKL. The CDR3 DNA is TGCGCCAGCACCGGGAACAATGAGCAGTTCTTC. It yields the protein CASTGNNEQFF.